This T cell receptor beta chain came from a study of T cells in Graves' hyperthyroidism and ophthalmopathy. The CDR3 is 15 residues long. V lost 5 bases to trimming and J lost 5 bases; unmatched junction nucleotides: 7. CDR1 and CDR2 (germline): MNHEY, SMNVEV (reference sequence). This clonotype was picked up many times. RNA transcripts served as the template for amplifying TCR beta CDR3 regions. Primed by the HTBI set, a first-round RT-PCR was run on the TCR CDR3. TCRdb re-derived calls from the multiplex PCR reads in MiXCR, one entry per CDR3 protein. The data hold around 690,000 distinct CDR3 sequences, with around a sixth observed a single time.

The receptor was isolated from a man aged 50 or older with Graves' hyperthyroidism. Sequencing was done on a sample of blood. The chain carries TRBV27 and TRBJ1-1, with 11 bases lining up with TRBD1. CDR3 nucleotides: TGTGCCAGCAGTGGACAGGGGGCGAAGGAAACTGAAGCTTTCTTT. Residues: CASSGQGAKETEAFF.